The clone carrying this T cell receptor (beta chain) was detected a few times. Its antigen is not known. Antigen-specific CD4+ T cell clonotypes were called by their expansion after viral peptide-pool culture in ViraFEST. After roughly eleven days in culture, the CD4+ T cells were isolated. It was two doses of either the BNT162b2 or mRNA-1273 vaccine that participants received. Assay: immunoSEQ multiplex PCR; the TCRdb copy retains only in-frame clones and omits some. The sample lists around 22,000 clones; around 70% were seen once. The sample belongs to a study of vaccination effects on CD4 cells after COVID-19. The CDR3 totals 14 residues. The V end lost 5 bases, the J end lost 2 bases, and 10 bases lay between the germline ends. Looked up from germline, CDR1 is LNHDA and CDR2 is SQIVND (reference sequence).

The source of this sequence is a human donor who received a COVID-19 vaccine. The source material was CD4+ T cells from PBMCs cultured with HCoV-NL63 spike peptides, sampled after COVID-19 vaccination. This rearrangement joins TRBV19 to TRBJ2-1, with D unclear. This chain's CDR3 is CASSPPVAYNEQFF. DNA for the CDR3: TGTGCCAGTAGTCCCCCGGTTGCCTACAATGAGCAGTTCTTC.